This T cell receptor beta chain was documented in a study of blood T cell repertoires in COVID-19. Germline V gene sequence: CDR1 SGHRS, CDR2 YFSETQ. V was clipped by 4 bases and J by 5 bases, with 15 bases between them. The CDR3 covers 14 residues. Assay used: immunoSEQ multiplex PCR; TCRdb lists only in-frame clones, some missing. The profile shows fewer than 250,000 clones, roughly 86% of them singletons. V gene TRBV5-1 combines with J gene TRBJ1-2, with a tentative D call TRBD1 (5 bases). The origin of this receptor is a woman aged 55-70 years who had recovered from COVID-19. Specimen: peripheral blood. The CDR3 DNA sequence: TGCGCCAGCAGCAGGGGTAGGGGAACTTATGGCTACACCTTC. Translation gives CASSRGRGTYGYTF.